This entry features one T cell receptor beta chain sequence. This entry is derived from a study of PD-L1 blockade in urothelial cancer. The CDR3 has 14 amino acids. Trimming shortened V by 1 base and J by 7 bases, and 11 bases separated the two germline ends. Germline V gene sequence: CDR1 MGHRA, CDR2 YSYEKL. PCRs each included synthetic TCR analog templates spiked in. The method was immunoSEQ multiplex PCR; TCRdb's version includes in-frame clones alone and lacks a portion of them. This table has 85,000 to 100,000 clones, more than 85% appearing once. Specimen: PBMCs, collected around atezolizumab (anti-PD-L1) treatment. This clonotype was sampled from a man aged 55 to 70 with urothelial cancer. The chain combines TRBV4-1 with TRBJ2-4, with D maybe TRBD2 (5 bases). The CDR3 DNA reads TGCGCCAGCAGCCAAGTGGGATCGGGGAACATTCAGTACTTC. Translation gives CASSQVGSGNIQYF.